This T cell receptor beta chain was documented in a study of molecular identifiers for immune sequencing clone quantification. Study-wide findings and caveats: Clones with over 20 RNA copies captured over 97% of effector molecules but under 1% of naive ones.

About this clonotype: Its target is unknown. A single base separates this from a much larger clone, so it may be a read error. Lacking the conserved final phenylalanine or tryptophan, this CDR3 likely reflects a read error.

The CDR3 is 17 residues long. The V and J ends lost 1 base and 0 bases, in that order; junction bases with no gene match: 6. Germline CDR1 and CDR2: SEHNR and FQNEAQ (reference sequence). Researchers sorted naive CD8 T cells as cells that were CD8+CD4-CCR7+CD45RA+. Previously described methods and listed TCR primers produced bulk TCR libraries. TCRdb analysed the PCR reads with MiXCR anew, one entry per CDR3 protein. The sample lists over 600,000 distinct CDR3 sequences; roughly 21% were seen once. The V and J genes are TRBV7-9 and TRBJ2-7, with 10 bases fitting TRBD1. The sample taken for sequencing was naive CD8+ T cells from blood, with Jurkat cell RNA spiked in. The subset was: FACS-sorted CD8+CD4-CCR7+CD45RA+ naive T cells. This clonotype was obtained from a human donor in good health. Some libraries in this study had Jurkat cell RNA spiked in. CDR3 nucleotide sequence: TGTGCCAGCAGCTTAGTAGGAGGACAGGGGGTCTCCTACGAGCAGTACTCC. Its protein is CASSLVGGQGVSYEQYS.